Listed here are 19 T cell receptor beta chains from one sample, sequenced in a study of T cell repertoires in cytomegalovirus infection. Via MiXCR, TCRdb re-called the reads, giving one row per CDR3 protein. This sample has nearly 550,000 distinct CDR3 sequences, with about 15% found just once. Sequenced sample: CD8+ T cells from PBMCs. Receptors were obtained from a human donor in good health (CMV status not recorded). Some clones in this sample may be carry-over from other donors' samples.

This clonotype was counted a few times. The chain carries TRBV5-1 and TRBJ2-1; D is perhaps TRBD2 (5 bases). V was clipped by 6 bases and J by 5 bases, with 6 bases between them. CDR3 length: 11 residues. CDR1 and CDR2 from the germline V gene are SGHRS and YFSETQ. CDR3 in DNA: TGCGCCAGCACGGGAAACAATGAGCAGTTCTTC. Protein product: CASTGNNEQFF.

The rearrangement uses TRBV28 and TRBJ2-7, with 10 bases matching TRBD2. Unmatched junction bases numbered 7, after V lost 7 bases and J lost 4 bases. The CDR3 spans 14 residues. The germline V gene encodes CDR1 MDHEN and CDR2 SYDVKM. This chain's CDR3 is CASKTSGMSYEQYF. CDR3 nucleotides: TGTGCCAGCAAAACTAGCGGGATGTCGTACGAGCAGTACTTC.

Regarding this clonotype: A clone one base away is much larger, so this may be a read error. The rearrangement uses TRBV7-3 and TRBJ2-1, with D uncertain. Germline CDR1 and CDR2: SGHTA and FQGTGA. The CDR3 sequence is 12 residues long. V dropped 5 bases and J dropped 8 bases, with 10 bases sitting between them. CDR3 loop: CASSPLCDEQFF. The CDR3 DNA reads TGTGCCAGCAGCCCGCTATGTGATGAGCAGTTCTTC.

CDR3: CSARETGIVTDTQYF. CDR3 in DNA: TGCAGTGCTAGAGAAACGGGGATCGTCACAGATACGCAGTATTTT. The chain links TRBV20-1 to TRBJ2-3; TRBD2 is a possible D gene (5 bases). Per the germline V gene, CDR1 is DFQATT and CDR2 is SNEGSKA (reference sequence). Trimming cost V 0 bases and J 2 bases, with 12 bases left between them. The CDR3 consists of 15 residues.

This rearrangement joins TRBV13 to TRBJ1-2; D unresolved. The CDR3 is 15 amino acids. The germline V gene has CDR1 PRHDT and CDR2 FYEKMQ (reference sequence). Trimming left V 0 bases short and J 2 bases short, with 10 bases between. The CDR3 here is CASSLGLEGNYGYTF. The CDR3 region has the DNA TGTGCCAGCAGCTTAGGCTTGGAGGGAAACTATGGCTACACCTTC.

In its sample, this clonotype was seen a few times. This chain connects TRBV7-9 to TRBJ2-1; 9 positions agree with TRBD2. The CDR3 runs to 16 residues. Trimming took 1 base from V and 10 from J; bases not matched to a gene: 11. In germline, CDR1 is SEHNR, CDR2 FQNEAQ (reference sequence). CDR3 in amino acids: CASSLGALFSGGEQFF. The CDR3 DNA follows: TGTGCCAGCAGCTTAGGGGCCTTATTTAGCGGGGGAGAGCAGTTCTTC.

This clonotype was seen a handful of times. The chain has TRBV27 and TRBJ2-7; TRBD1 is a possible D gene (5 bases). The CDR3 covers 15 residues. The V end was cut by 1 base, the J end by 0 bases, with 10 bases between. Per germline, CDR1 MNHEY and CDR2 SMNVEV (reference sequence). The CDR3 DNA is TGTGCCAGCAGTTTATACCAGGGCTCCTCCTACGAGCAGTACTTC. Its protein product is CASSLYQGSSYEQYF.

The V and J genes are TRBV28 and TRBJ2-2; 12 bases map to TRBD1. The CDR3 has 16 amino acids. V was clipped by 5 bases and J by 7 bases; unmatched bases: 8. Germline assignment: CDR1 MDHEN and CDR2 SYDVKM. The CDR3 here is CASSPGTGGEGGELFF. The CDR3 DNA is TGTGCCAGCAGTCCCGGGACAGGGGGCGAGGGCGGGGAGCTGTTTTTT.

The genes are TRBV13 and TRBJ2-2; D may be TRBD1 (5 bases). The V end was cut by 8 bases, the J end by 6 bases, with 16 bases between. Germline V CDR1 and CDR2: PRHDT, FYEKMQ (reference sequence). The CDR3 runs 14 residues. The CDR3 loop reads CASFQVGAAGELFF. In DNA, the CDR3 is TGTGCCAGCTTCCAAGTAGGGGCTGCCGGGGAGCTGTTTTTT.

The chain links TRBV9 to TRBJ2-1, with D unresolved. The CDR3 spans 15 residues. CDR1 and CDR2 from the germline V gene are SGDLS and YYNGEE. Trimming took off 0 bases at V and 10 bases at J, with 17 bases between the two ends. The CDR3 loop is CASSVVSSEVDEQFF. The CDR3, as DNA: TGTGCCAGCAGCGTAGTTAGCAGTGAAGTCGACGAGCAGTTCTTC.

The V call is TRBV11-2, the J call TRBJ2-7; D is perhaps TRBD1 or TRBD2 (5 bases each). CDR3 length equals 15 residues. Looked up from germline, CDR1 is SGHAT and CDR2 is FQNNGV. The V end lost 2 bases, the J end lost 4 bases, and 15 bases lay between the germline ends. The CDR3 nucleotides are TGTGCCAGCAGCTTAATGGGGGATTCGGCATACGAGCAGTACTTC. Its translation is CASSLMGDSAYEQYF.

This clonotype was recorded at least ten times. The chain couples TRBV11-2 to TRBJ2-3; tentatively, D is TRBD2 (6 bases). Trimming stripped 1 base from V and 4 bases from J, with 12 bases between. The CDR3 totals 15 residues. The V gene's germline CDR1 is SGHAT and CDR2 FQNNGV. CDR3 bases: TGTGCCAGCAGCTTAGCGGGCAGGGAGGCAGATACGCAGTATTTT. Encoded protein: CASSLAGREADTQYF.

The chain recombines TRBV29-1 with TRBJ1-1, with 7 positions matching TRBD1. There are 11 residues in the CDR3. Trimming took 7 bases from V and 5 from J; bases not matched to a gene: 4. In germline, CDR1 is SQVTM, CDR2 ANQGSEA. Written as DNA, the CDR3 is TGCAGCGCCCCGGACAGGACTGAAGCTTTCTTT. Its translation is CSAPDRTEAFF.

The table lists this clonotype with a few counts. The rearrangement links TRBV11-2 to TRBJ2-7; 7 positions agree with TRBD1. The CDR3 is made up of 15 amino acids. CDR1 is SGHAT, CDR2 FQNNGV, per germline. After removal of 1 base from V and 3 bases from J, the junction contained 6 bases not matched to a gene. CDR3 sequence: CASSLAGQESYEQYF. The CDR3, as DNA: TGTGCCAGCAGCTTAGCAGGACAGGAAAGCTACGAGCAGTACTTC.

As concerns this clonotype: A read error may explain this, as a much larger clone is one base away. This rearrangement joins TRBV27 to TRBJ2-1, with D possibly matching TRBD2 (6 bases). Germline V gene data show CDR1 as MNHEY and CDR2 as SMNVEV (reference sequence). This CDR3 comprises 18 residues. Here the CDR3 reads CASSLSASGPSSYSEQFF. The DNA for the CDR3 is TGTGCCAGCAGTTTATCAGCAAGCGGGCCGAGCTCCTACAGTGAGCAGTTCTTC.

In nucleotides, the CDR3 is TGCGCCAGCATGGGACTCCCTGGCTACACCTTC. Translating it yields CASMGLPGYTF. This chain links TRBV10-2 with TRBJ1-2; maybe TRBD1 (5 bases). Germline lookup yields CDR1 WSHSY and CDR2 SAAADI. The CDR3 is 11 amino acids. The V gene lost 7 bases and the J gene lost 7 bases, with 10 bases spanning the gap.

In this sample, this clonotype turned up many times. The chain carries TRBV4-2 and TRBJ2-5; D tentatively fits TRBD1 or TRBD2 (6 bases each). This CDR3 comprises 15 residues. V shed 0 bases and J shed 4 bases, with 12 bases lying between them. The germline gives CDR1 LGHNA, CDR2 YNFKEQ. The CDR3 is CASSQELGGPETQYF. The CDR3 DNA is TGTGCCAGCAGCCAAGAGCTGGGGGGCCCAGAGACCCAGTACTTC.

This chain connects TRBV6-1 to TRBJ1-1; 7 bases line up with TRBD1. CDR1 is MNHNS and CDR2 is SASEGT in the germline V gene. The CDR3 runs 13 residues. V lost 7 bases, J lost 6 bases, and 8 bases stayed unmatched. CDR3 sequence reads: CASNLQGMAEAFF. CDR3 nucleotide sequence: TGTGCCAGCAATTTACAGGGGATGGCTGAAGCTTTCTTT.

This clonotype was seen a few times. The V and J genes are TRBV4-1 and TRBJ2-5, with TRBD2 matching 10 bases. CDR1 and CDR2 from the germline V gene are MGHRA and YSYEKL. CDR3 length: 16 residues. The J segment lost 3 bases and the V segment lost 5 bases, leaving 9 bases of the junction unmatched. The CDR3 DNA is TGCGCCAGCAGCGAACGGACTAGCGGAACAGAAGAGACCCAGTACTTC. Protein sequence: CASSERTSGTEETQYF.